A selection of T cell receptor beta chains follows, all from one sample in a study of blood T cell repertoires in COVID-19. This table comes from immunoSEQ multiplex PCR, and its TCRdb copy is limited to in-frame clones, with some not included. The profile shows over 250,000 clones, 89% of them singletons. Material: peripheral blood. All receptors come from a middle-aged man with acute or convalescent COVID-19. Both conserved end residues are part of each CDR3. A D gene is named only where the DNA matches it firmly. The size field is filled for only some rows; it gives once, few, many or a size class.

>TRBJ1-2|NA|NA|TRBV30
TGTGCCTGGGGGGAAGGGGGGGACTTCCTCGGCTACACCTTC
CAWGEGGDFLGYTF
>TRBJ2-1|NA|NA|TRBV11-2
TGTGCCAGCAGCACGGCGGTCACGGCGAACAATGAGCAGTTCTTC
CASSTAVTANNEQFF
>TRBJ2-7|NA|TRBD2|TRBV5-8
TGTGCCAGCAGCTTTCCGGGGGGGCCCTCCGACGAGCAGTACTTC
CASSFPGGPSDEQYF
>TRBJ2-1|few|TRBD2|TRBV19
TGTGCCAGTAGTATGCTCCCGGGGGGGAGCGGGGGCTCGGGGAGGAACAATGAGCAGTTCTTC
CASSMLPGGSGGSGRNNEQFF
>TRBJ2-7|NA|TRBD1|TRBV7-8
TGTGCCAGCAGCTTAAGGTTGCGACAGGGGTTCGACGAGCAGTACTTC
CASSLRLRQGFDEQYF
>TRBJ1-2|once|NA|TRBV5-1
TGCGCCAGCAGCCCATCCCGGGGTAGGGAAGTAGGGTATGGCTACACCTTC
CASSPSRGREVGYGYTF
>TRBJ1-1|NA|TRBD1|TRBV7-9
TGTGCCAGCGGACAGGCGGACACTGAAGCTTTCTTT
CASGQADTEAFF
>TRBJ2-3|NA|NA|TRBV2
TGTGCCAGCACCCAACGGGGGAGCACAGATACGCAGTATTTT
CASTQRGSTDTQYF
>TRBJ1-5|NA|NA|TRBV15
TGTGCCACCAGCAGCCAGAGCAATCAGCCCCAGCATTTT
CATSSQSNQPQHF
>TRBJ1-3|NA|NA|TRBV5-6
TGTGCCAGCAGGGTGGGCTCCTCTGGAAACACCATATATTTT
CASRVGSSGNTIYF
>TRBJ1-5|NA|NA|TRBV28
TGTGCCAGCAGTTTACTAAGCCTTAGCAATCAGCCCCAGCATTTT
CASSLLSLSNQPQHF
>TRBJ2-3|NA|TRBD2|TRBV5-5
TGTGCCAGCAGCTTAGCGGGGGAAGCAGATACGCAGTATTTT
CASSLAGEADTQYF
>TRBJ1-2|NA|NA|TRBV3-1/TRBV3-2
TGTGCCAGCAGTTTACGGCGGGGGCAGTCTGGCTACACCTTC
CASSLRRGQSGYTF
>TRBJ2-7|NA|NA|TRBV27
TGTGCCAGCAGTTTGCGGGTGGGCCCCTACGAGCAGTACTTC
CASSLRVGPYEQYF
>TRBJ2-3|few|TRBD1|TRBV7-9
TGTGCCAGCAGTCCTTTATGGACAGGGGTACTCACAGATACGCAGTATTTT
CASSPLWTGVLTDTQYF
>TRBJ1-3|NA|NA|TRBV9
TGTGCCAGCAGCGGATTACAGCCACCTGGAAACACCATATATTTT
CASSGLQPPGNTIYF
>TRBJ1-2|NA|NA|TRBV6-8
TGTGCCAGCAGTTACTCGACAGCAGGGGTGAACTATGGCTACACCTTC
CASSYSTAGVNYGYTF
>TRBJ1-6|NA|NA|TRBV12-3/TRBV12-4
TGTGCCAGCACCCTAGGGGGACCGCAGTTCCACTTT
CASTLGGPQFHF
>TRBJ2-3|NA|NA|TRBV3-1/TRBV3-2
TGTGCCAGCAGCCAAGCGGCAGGGGGGACAGATACGCAGTATTTT
CASSQAAGGTDTQYF
>TRBJ2-1|NA|NA|TRBV19
TGTGCCAGTACCTATGGAGGTTTCGGGGATGAGCAGTTCTTC
CASTYGGFGDEQFF
>TRBJ2-5|NA|NA|TRBV25-1
TGTGCCAGCAGTGAACCGGGGGATCAAGAGACCCAGTACTTC
CASSEPGDQETQYF
>TRBJ1-4|NA|NA|TRBV25-1
TGTGCCAGCAGTGATTTGGCGACAAAGGCAACTAATGAAAAACTGTTTTTT
CASSDLATKATNEKLFF
>TRBJ2-5|NA|NA|TRBV19
TGTGCCAGTAGCAAACCCGACAGGGAGACCCAGTACTTC
CASSKPDRETQYF
>TRBJ1-3|NA|NA|TRBV4-1
TGCGCCAGCAGCCAAGAGGCAGTGCCTGGAAACACCATATATTTT
CASSQEAVPGNTIYF
>TRBJ1-3|NA|TRBD1|TRBV7-9
TGTGCCAGCAGCCCAACAGGGGAACCTAACACCATATATTTT
CASSPTGEPNTIYF
>TRBJ2-7|NA|NA|TRBV3-1/TRBV3-2
TGTGCCAGCGGTTTGGCAGGGGTTTACTACGAGCAGTACTTC
CASGLAGVYYEQYF
>TRBJ2-3|NA|NA|TRBV11-2
TGTGCCAGCAGCTCCCCGGACTACTCCCGCACAGATACGCAGTATTTT
CASSSPDYSRTDTQYF
>TRBJ2-1|NA|TRBD1|TRBV5-1
TGCGCCAGCAGCCCGGAGACAGGGTGGGAGCAGTTCTTC
CASSPETGWEQFF
>TRBJ1-1|NA|NA|TRBV3-1/TRBV3-2
TGTGCCAGCAGCCGGGTTGGGGGGGGGACTGAAGCTTTCTTT
CASSRVGGGTEAFF
>TRBJ1-2|NA|TRBD1|TRBV6-2/TRBV6-3
TGTGCCAGCAGTAACCGACAGGGAGGCTACACCTTC
CASSNRQGGYTF
>TRBJ1-1|NA|TRBD1|TRBV19
TGTGCCAGTAGTATCGGAGGACAGGCCATGGCTTTCTTT
CASSIGGQAMAFF
>TRBJ1-5|NA|TRBD1|TRBV7-3
TGTGCCAGCAGCTTAATAGGGACAGCATATAGCAATCAGCCCCAGCATTTT
CASSLIGTAYSNQPQHF
>TRBJ1-2|NA|TRBD1|TRBV6-5
TGTGCCAGCAGTAGGACACAGGGGTCCCATGGCTACACCTTC
CASSRTQGSHGYTF
>TRBJ1-2|NA|NA|TRBV7-2
TGTGCCAGCAGCCCCGCTCCAGACAGAGACGGCTACACCTTC
CASSPAPDRDGYTF
>TRBJ1-5|few|NA|TRBV29-1
TGCAGCGTTGCTGAGGGTTGGGCCATGGCCCAGCATTTT
CSVAEGWAMAQHF
>TRBJ2-7|NA|NA|TRBV11-1
TGTGCCAGCAGCTTACGCGGGGTAGGCTCCTACGAGCAGTACTTC
CASSLRGVGSYEQYF
>TRBJ1-1|NA|NA|TRBV6-1
TGTGCCAGCAGTGACGAGGGAAGAAGATGGGCTTTCTTT
CASSDEGRRWAFF
>TRBJ2-5|NA|NA|TRBV5-1
TGCGCCAGCAGGCGGCAGGGGCCTCAAGAGACCCAGTACTTC
CASRRQGPQETQYF
>TRBJ2-6|NA|NA|TRBV14
TGTGCCAGCAGCCAAGCTGCGGGGGCCAACGTCCTGACTTTC
CASSQAAGANVLTF
>TRBJ2-6|NA|TRBD1|TRBV7-3
TGTGCCAGCAGCTTAACCTGGACAGGGACGGTTGGGGCCAACGTCCTGACTTTC
CASSLTWTGTVGANVLTF
>TRBJ2-7|NA|NA|TRBV15
TGTGCCACCAGCACAGGACACCTCTCCTACGAGCAGTACTTC
CATSTGHLSYEQYF
>TRBJ2-3|once|NA|TRBV3-1/TRBV3-2
TGTGCCAGCAGCCAAGAGGTTGGGGGCCCGGATACGCAGTATTTT
CASSQEVGGPDTQYF
>TRBJ1-1|NA|NA|TRBV3-1/TRBV3-2
TGTGCCAGCAGCCACCGTGGAGGGAACACTGAAGCTTTCTTT
CASSHRGGNTEAFF
>TRBJ1-5|NA|NA|TRBV12-3/TRBV12-4
TGTGCCAGCAGACAACAGGGAGATCAGCCCCAGCATTTT
CASRQQGDQPQHF
>TRBJ2-1|once|TRBD1|TRBV7-9
TGTGCCAGCAGCCACCGGGACAGGTGGCCCAGTGAGCAGTTCTTC
CASSHRDRWPSEQFF
>TRBJ2-2|NA|TRBD2|TRBV6-5
TGTGCCAGCAGTTACCGTCGAATAGCGGGGTCCGGGGAGCTGTTTTTT
CASSYRRIAGSGELFF
>TRBJ2-3|NA|NA|TRBV3-1/TRBV3-2
TGTGCCAGCAGCCAAAATAGGGGGTTACGCACAGATACGCAGTATTTT
CASSQNRGLRTDTQYF